The 13 T cell receptor beta chains presented below share a single source sample, sequenced in a study of cytomegalovirus exposure and HLA in healthy donors (dated by TCRdb to about 2017). The receptor library was made with the immunoSEQ multiplex PCR assay. For the multiplex PCR, a mixture combining 60 forward primers for TCR Vbeta segments and 13 reverse primers for TCR Jbeta segments was used. TCRdb took over this immuneACCESS table, retaining in-frame rearrangements with V and J assigned. Such tables are incomplete; in checked studies, under half of the missing clones stem from an unresolved V gene, and the remainder is unexplained. The sample table shows about 120,000 clones, and approximately 15% are seen once. The ten most abundant clones make up 1.5% to 2% of the sample. What was sequenced was PBMCs. The receptors shown here come from a woman younger than 30 in good health and CMV-seronegative.

V usage is TRBV28 and J usage is TRBJ1-5; D is ambiguous. Germline loops: CDR1 MDHEN, CDR2 SYDVKM. The length of the CDR3 is 14 residues. Deletions cut 3 bases from V and 2 bases from J, with 8 bases between. The CDR3 DNA is TGTGCCAGCAGTTTTCGGGGAGGCAATCAGCCCCAGCATTTT. This encodes CASSFRGGNQPQHF.

The gene calls are TRBV27 and TRBJ2-1; possible D gene TRBD2, 7 bases. V dropped 8 bases and J dropped 2 bases, with 16 bases sitting between them. Germline V gene sequence: CDR1 MNHEY, CDR2 SMNVEV (reference sequence). This CDR3 comprises 15 residues. The CDR3 sequence is CASSPGGLPYNEQFF. The CDR3 coding sequence is TGTGCCAGCTCACCCGGGGGGCTCCCCTACAATGAGCAGTTCTTC.

V usage is TRBV19 and J usage is TRBJ1-1, with 9 bases that match TRBD1. Germline values: CDR1 LNHDA, CDR2 SQIVND (reference sequence). J lost 2 bases, V lost 5 bases, and 12 bases had no gene match. The CDR3 loop spans 17 amino acids. CDR3 sequence (DNA): TGTGCCAGTAGTCCTGTCCCGGGACAGGGTGCCAACACTGAAGCTTTCTTT. As protein: CASSPVPGQGANTEAFF.

V gene TRBV18 combines with J gene TRBJ2-1; 12 bases match TRBD2. This CDR3 has 15 residues. With V trimmed by 6 bases and J by 8 bases, 8 bases remained unmatched. CDR1 and CDR2 from the germline V gene are KGHSH and LQKENI. Here the CDR3 DNA reads TGTGCCAGCTCCCCTGGACTAGCGGGAATAGATGAGCAGTTCTTC. Translating gives CASSPGLAGIDEQFF.

The chain uses TRBV27 and TRBJ2-7; D not resolved. The CDR3 has 15 residues. V was trimmed by 6 bases and J by 0 bases, leaving 15 bases between them. CDR1 and CDR2 (germline): MNHEY, SMNVEV (reference sequence). CDR3 residues: CASSRLTPSSYEQYF. As DNA, the CDR3 is TGTGCCAGCAGCCGGTTGACGCCTAGCTCCTACGAGCAGTACTTC.

This clone was observed a few times. The V and J genes are TRBV15 and TRBJ2-3, with a weak D call TRBD2 (7 bases). CDR3 length equals 20 residues. V was shortened by 2 bases and J by 2 bases, with 26 bases between the two germline ends. Germline CDR1 is LNHNV and CDR2 is YYDKDF (reference sequence). The CDR3 sequence: CATSRPRGQLAVGSTDTQYF. In nucleotides, the CDR3 is TGTGCCACCAGCAGACCCCGGGGGCAGCTAGCGGTAGGCTCCACAGATACGCAGTATTTT.

This clone was seen only a few times. DNA of the CDR3: TGTGCCAGCAGGCCGGGACAGGGGTCCTACGAGCAGTACTTC. This encodes CASRPGQGSYEQYF. The V and J genes are TRBV6-5 and TRBJ2-7; 10 nucleotides agree with TRBD1. Per germline, CDR1 MNHEY and CDR2 SVGAGI. The CDR3 has 14 residues. The ends lost 6 bases at V and 1 base at J; junction bases unmatched: 3.

This chain joins TRBV20-1 and TRBJ2-7; 7 bases map to TRBD2. The CDR3 sequence is 10 residues long. CDR1 is DFQATT and CDR2 is SNEGSKA in the germline V gene (reference sequence). V dropped 6 bases and J dropped 7; count of bases not matched to a gene: 3. CDR3 sequence (DNA): TGCAGTGCCGGGACTAAGGAGCAGTACTTC. Protein product: CSAGTKEQYF.

This clone was picked up a small number of times. V is TRBV5-1 and J is TRBJ2-3, with 7 bases lining up with TRBD1. In germline, CDR1 is SGHRS, CDR2 YFSETQ. After removal of 0 bases from V and 0 bases from J, the junction contained 1 base not matched to a gene. The CDR3 covers 15 residues. The CDR3 sequence: CASSLEGASTDTQYF. The CDR3 DNA reads as TGCGCCAGCAGCTTGGAGGGGGCTAGCACAGATACGCAGTATTTT.

The genes are TRBV7-3 and TRBJ2-1; possibly TRBD2 for D (7 bases). V lost 5 bases and J lost 10, with 12 bases in between. This CDR3 spans 12 amino acids. Per the germline V gene, CDR1 is SGHTA and CDR2 is FQGTGA. The CDR3 sequence is CASSQTGGEQFF. The CDR3 DNA sequence: TGTGCCAGCAGCCAGACGGGGGGCGAGCAGTTCTTC.

V is TRBV28 and J is TRBJ2-7; 7 bases fit TRBD2. Per germline, CDR1 MDHEN and CDR2 SYDVKM. Trimming cost V 2 bases and J 0 bases; bases outside gene matches: 1. CDR3 length: 14 residues. The CDR3 region has the DNA TGTGCCAGCAGTTTAGCGGGAGACTCCTACGAGCAGTACTTC. Encoded protein: CASSLAGDSYEQYF.

This clone was counted only a few times. The V gene is TRBV4-1, the J gene TRBJ2-3; no clear D. The CDR3 loop spans 14 amino acids. Germline values: CDR1 MGHRA, CDR2 YSYEKL. Between the trimmed V and J ends, which lost 1 base and 1 base, there was a span of 6 bases. CDR3 amino acids: CASSQAPGTDTQYF. The CDR3 DNA sequence: TGCGCCAGCAGCCAAGCTCCGGGCACAGATACGCAGTATTTT.

This rearrangement joins TRBV27 to TRBJ1-2; 12 bases are shared with TRBD1. V lost 5 bases and J lost 8; bases outside the gene matches: 9. Looked up from germline, CDR1 is MNHEY and CDR2 is SMNVEV (reference sequence). This CDR3 has 15 residues. The CDR3 protein is CASSPGTGGQRGYTF. The CDR3 nucleotides read TGTGCCAGCAGTCCGGGGACAGGGGGCCAGAGGGGCTACACCTTC.